Below, one T cell receptor (beta chain) is given with its context. Its target is not known. CDR3 length equals 16 residues. With 1 base clipped from V and 4 bases from J, the junction kept 6 bases outside the gene matches. CDR1 is LGHNA and CDR2 is YSLEER in the germline V gene. The data originate from a study of cytomegalovirus exposure and HLA in healthy donors. Across the study: Of several hundred genotyped donors, approximately 80% clustered with self-reported Caucasian donors. Findings of the study overall: The authors listed over 150 TCR beta chains as cytomegalovirus-associated.

Primers included in the PCR were 60 Vbeta and 13 Jbeta primers. Per the original data handling: Unique TCR beta chains numbered roughly 80 million in a later analysis, with around 10 million shared. The method was immunoSEQ multiplex PCR; TCRdb's version includes in-frame clones alone and lacks a portion of them. V and J calls and clone size follow that table, whereas D and trimming were derived from the DNA. The sample totals 60,000 to 70,000 clones. The chain couples TRBV4-3 to TRBJ1-4; the match to TRBD1 covers 7 bases. The material sequenced was PBMCs. This sequence originates from a boy younger than 18 in good health and CMV-seronegative. CDR3 coding DNA: TGCGCCAGCAGCCAAGGACCACAGGGGAGTAATGAAAAACTGTTTTTT. Its protein product is CASSQGPQGSNEKLFF.